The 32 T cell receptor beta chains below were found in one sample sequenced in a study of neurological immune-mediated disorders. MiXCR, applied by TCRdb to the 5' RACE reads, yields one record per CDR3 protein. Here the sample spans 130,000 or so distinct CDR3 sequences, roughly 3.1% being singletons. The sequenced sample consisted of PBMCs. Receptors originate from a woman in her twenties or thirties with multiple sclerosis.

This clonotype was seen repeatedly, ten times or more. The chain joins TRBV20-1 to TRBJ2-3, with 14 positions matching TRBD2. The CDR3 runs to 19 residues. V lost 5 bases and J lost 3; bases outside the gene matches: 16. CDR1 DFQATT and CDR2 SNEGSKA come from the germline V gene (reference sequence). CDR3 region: CSARSPGTSGSFGTDTQYF. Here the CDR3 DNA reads TGCAGTGCTCGCAGCCCCGGGACTAGCGGGAGTTTCGGGACAGATACGCAGTATTTT.

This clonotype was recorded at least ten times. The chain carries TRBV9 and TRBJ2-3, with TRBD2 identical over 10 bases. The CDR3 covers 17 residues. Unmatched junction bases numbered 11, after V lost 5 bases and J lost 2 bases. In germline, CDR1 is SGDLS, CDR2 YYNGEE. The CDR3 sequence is CASREHLAGGVTDTQYF. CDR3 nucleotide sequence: TGTGCCAGCAGAGAACATTTAGCGGGGGGCGTCACAGATACGCAGTATTTT. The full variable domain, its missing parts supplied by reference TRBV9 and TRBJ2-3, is DSGVTQTPKHLITATGQRVTLRCSPRSGDLSVYWYQQSLDQGLQFLIQYYNGEERAKGNILERFSAQQFPDLHSELNLSSLELGDSALYFCASREHLAGGVTDTQYFGPGTRLTVL.

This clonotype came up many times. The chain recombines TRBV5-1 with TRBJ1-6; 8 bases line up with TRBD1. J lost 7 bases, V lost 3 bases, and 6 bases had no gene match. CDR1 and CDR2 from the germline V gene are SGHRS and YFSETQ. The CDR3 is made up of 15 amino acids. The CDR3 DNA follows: TGCGCCAGCAGCTCGCAGACAGGGGAGAATTCACCCCTCCACTTT. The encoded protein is CASSSQTGENSPLHF.

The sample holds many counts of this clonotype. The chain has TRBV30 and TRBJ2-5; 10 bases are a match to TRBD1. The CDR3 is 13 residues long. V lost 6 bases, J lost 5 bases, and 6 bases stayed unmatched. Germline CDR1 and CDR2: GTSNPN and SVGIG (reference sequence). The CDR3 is CACTTGGEETQYF. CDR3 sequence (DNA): TGTGCCTGTACGACAGGGGGCGAGGAGACCCAGTACTTC.

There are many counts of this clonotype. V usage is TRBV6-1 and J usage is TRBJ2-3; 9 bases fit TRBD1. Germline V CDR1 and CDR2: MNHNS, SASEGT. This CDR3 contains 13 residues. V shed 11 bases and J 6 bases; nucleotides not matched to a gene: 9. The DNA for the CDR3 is TGTGCCGGAGCACAGGGGGCGGTCGATACGCAGTATTTT. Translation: CAGAQGAVDTQYF.

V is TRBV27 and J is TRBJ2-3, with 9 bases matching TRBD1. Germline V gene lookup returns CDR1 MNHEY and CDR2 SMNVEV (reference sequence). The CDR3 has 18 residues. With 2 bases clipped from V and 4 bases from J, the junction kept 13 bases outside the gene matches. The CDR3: CASSLPPWRTGVADTQYF. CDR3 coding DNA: TGTGCCAGCAGTTTACCCCCGTGGCGGACAGGGGTCGCAGATACGCAGTATTTT.

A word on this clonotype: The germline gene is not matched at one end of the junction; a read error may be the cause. The CDR3 DNA is TGCGCCAGCAGCCAAGACAGGGCGGCCCCCTACAAGCAGTACTTC. It translates to CASSQDRAAPYKQYF. This rearrangement joins TRBV4-3 to TRBJ2-7; a possible D gene is TRBD1 (5 bases). Germline assignment: CDR1 LGHNA and CDR2 YSLEER. The CDR3 covers 15 residues.

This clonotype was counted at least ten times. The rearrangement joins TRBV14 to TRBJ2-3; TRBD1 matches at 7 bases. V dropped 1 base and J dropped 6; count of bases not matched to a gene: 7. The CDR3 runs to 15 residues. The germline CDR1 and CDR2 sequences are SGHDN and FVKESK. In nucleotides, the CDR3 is TGTGCCAGCAGCCAAGTAGGTACAGGGGCCGATACGCAGTATTTT. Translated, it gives CASSQVGTGADTQYF.

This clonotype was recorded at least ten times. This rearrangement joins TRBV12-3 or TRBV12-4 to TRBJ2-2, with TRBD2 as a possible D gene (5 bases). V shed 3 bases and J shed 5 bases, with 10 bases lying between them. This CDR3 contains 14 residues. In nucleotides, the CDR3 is TGTGCCAGCAGTTTGAGCGGCGGGACCGGGGAGCTGTTTTTT. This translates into CASSLSGGTGELFF.

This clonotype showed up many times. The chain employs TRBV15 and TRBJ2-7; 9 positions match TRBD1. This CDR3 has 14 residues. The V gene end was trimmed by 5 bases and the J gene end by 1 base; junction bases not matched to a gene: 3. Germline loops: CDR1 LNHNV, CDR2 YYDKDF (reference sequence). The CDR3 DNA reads TGTGCCACCAGCCGGACAGGGGTTTCCTACGAGCAGTACTTC. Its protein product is CATSRTGVSYEQYF.

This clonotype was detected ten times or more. The CDR3 region is CSATTGGLNNQPQHF. DNA of the CDR3: TGCAGTGCGACTACAGGGGGGCTAAACAATCAGCCCCAGCATTTT. The chain links TRBV20-1 to TRBJ1-5; 8 nucleotides agree with TRBD1. This CDR3 is built from 15 residues. The V gene's germline CDR1 is DFQATT and CDR2 SNEGSKA (reference sequence). After removal of 6 bases from V and 3 bases from J, the junction contained 10 bases not matched to a gene.

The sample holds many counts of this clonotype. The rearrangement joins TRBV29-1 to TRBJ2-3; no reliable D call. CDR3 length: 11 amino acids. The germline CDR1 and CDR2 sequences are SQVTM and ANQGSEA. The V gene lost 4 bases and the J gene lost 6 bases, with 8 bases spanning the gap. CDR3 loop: CSVVHGDTQYF. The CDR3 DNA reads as TGCAGCGTTGTTCACGGGGATACGCAGTATTTT.

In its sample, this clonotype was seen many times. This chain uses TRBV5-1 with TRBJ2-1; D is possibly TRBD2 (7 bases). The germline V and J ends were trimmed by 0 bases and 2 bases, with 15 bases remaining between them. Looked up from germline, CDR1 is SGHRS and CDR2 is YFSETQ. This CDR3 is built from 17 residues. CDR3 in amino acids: CASSLGQGGGPYNEQFF. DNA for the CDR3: TGCGCCAGCAGCTTGGGTCAGGGCGGGGGCCCCTACAATGAGCAGTTCTTC.

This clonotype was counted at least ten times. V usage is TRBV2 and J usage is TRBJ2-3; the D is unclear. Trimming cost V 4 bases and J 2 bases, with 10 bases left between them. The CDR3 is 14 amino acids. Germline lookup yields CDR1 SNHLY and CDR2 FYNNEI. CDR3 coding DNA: TGTGCCAGCAGTGCTCGCGTTTACACAGATACGCAGTATTTT. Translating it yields CASSARVYTDTQYF. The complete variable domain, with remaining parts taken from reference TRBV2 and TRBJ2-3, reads EPEVTQTPSHQVTQMGQEVILRCVPISNHLYFYWYRQILGQKVEFLVSFYNNEISEKSEIFDDQFSVERPDGSNFTLKIRSTKLEDSAMYFCASSARVYTDTQYFGPGTRLTVL.

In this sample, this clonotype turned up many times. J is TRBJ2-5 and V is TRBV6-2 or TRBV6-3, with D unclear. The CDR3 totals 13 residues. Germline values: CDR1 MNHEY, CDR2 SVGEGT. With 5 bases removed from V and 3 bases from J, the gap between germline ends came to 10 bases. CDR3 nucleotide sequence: TGTGCCAGCAGTCTGGGGTCGGAAGAGACCCAGTACTTC. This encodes CASSLGSEETQYF.

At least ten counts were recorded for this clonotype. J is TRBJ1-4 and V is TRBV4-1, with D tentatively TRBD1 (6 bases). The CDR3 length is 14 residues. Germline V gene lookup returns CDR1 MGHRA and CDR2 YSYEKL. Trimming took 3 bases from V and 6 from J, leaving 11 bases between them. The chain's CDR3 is CASSHLGQYEKLFF. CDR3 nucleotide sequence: TGCGCCAGCAGCCACCTCGGACAGTATGAAAAACTGTTTTTT.

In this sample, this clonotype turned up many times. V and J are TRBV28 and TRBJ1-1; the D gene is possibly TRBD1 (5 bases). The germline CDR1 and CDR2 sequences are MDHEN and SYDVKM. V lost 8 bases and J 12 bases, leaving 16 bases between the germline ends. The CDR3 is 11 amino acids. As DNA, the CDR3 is TGTGCCAGCTCATTCGGACAAGCGCCTTTCTTT. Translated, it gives CASSFGQAPFF.

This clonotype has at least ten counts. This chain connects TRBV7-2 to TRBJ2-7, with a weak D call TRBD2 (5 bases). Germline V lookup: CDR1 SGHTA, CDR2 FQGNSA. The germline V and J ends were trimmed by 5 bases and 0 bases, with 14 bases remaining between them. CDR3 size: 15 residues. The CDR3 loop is CASSQFLGSSYEQYF. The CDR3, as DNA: TGTGCCAGCAGCCAATTTCTGGGGAGCTCCTACGAGCAGTACTTC.

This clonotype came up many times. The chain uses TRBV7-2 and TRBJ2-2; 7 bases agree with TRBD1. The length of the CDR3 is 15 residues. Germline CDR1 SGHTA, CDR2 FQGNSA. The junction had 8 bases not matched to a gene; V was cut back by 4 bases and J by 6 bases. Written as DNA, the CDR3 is TGTGCCAGCAGCTCCTGGACAGGTTTTTCCGGGGAGCTGTTTTTT. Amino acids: CASSSWTGFSGELFF.

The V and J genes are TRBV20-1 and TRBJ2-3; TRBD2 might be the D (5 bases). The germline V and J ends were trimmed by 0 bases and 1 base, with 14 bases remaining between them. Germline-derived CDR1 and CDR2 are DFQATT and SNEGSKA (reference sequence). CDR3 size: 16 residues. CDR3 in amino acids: CSARDVRGWGTDTQYF. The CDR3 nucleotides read TGCAGTGCTAGAGATGTCCGGGGATGGGGCACAGATACGCAGTATTTT.

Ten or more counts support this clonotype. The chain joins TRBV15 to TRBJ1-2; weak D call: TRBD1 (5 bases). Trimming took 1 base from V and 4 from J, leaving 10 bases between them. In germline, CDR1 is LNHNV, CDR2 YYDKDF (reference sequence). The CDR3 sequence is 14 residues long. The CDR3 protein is CATSRGGLGYGYTF. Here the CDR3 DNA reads TGTGCCACCAGCAGAGGGGGGTTAGGCTATGGCTACACCTTC.

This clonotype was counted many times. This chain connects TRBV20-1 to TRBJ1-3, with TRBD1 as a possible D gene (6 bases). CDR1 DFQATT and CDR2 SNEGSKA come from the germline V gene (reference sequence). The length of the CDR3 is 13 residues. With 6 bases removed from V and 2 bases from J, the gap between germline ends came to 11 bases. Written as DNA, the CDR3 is TGCAGTGCGTGGACAGTCGCTGGAAACACCATATATTTT. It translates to CSAWTVAGNTIYF.

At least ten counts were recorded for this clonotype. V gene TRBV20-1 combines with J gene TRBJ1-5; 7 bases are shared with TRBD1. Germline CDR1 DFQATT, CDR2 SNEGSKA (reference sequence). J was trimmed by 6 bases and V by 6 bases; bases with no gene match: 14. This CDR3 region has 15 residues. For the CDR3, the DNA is TGCAGTGCCGTCGAACAGGGGCGACAGATTCAGCCCCAGCATTTT. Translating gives CSAVEQGRQIQPQHF.

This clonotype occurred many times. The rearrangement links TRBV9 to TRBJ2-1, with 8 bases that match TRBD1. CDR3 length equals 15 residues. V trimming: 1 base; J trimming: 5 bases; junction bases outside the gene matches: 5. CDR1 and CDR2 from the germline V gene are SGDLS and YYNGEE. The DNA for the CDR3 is TGTGCCAGCAGCGTAAGGACAGGGCCCGACAATGAGCAGTTCTTC. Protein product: CASSVRTGPDNEQFF.

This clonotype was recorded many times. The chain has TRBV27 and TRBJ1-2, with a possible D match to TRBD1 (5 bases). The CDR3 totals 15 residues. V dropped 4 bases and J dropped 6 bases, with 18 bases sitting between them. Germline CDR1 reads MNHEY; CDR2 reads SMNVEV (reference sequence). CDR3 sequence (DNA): TGTGCCAGCAGTTCATCCCTGGGGCAGGGCAATGGCTACACCTTC. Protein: CASSSSLGQGNGYTF.

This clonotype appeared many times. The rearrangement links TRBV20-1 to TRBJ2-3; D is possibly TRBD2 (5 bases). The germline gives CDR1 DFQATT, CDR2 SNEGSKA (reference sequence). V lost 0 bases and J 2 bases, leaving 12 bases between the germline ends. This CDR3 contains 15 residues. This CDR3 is CSARDFDGLTDTQYF. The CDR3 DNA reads TGCAGTGCTAGAGATTTTGACGGACTCACAGATACGCAGTATTTT.

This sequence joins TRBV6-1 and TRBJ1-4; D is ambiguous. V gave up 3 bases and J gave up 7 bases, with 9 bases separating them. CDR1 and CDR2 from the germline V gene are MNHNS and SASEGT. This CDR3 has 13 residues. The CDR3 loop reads CASSDRWVEKLFF. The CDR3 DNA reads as TGTGCCAGCAGTGACCGTTGGGTTGAAAAACTGTTTTTT.

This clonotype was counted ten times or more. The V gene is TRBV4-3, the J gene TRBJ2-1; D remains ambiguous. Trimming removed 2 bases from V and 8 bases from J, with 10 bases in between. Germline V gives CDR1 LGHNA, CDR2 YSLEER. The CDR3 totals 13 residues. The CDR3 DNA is TGCGCCAGCAGCCAATCTAAGGGTTATGAGCAGTTCTTC. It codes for CASSQSKGYEQFF.

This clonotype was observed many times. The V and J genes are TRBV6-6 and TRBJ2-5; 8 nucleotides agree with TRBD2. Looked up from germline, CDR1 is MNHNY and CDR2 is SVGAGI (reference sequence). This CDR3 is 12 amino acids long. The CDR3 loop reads CATSGYQETQYF. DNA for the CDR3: TGTGCTACTAGCGGTTACCAAGAGACCCAGTACTTC.

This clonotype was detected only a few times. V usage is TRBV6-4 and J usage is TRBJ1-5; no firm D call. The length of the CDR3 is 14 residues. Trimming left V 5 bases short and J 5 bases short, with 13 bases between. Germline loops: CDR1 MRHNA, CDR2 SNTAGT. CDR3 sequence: CASSTHESDQPQHF. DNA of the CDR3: TGTGCCAGCAGTACCCATGAGTCGGATCAGCCCCAGCATTTT.

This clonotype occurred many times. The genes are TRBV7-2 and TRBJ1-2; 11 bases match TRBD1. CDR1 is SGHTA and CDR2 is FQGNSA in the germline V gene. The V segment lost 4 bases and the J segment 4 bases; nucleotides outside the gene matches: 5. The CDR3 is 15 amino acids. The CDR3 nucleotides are TGTGCCAGCAGCTACGGACAGGGGGCTGCCTATGGCTACACCTTC. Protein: CASSYGQGAAYGYTF.

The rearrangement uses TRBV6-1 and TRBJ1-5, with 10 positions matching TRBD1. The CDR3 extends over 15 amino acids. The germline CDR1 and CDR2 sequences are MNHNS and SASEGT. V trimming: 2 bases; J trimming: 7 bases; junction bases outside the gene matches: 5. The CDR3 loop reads CASSEMGQGLQPQHF. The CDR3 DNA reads TGTGCCAGCAGTGAAATGGGACAGGGGCTGCAGCCCCAGCATTTT.